This T cell receptor beta chain was recovered during a study of T cell responses to AZD1222 COVID-19 vaccine. Study-wide context: Pooling was applied to second doses at about 4 or about 12 weeks.

Trimming removed 1 base from V and 1 base from J; junction bases left unmatched: 13. Per germline, CDR1 SGHNT and CDR2 YENEEA. The CDR3 has 20 residues. The assay was immunoSEQ multiplex PCR, and TCRdb's table has in-frame clones only and misses some. Of more than 95,000 clones listed, 85% to 90% are singletons. The V and J genes are TRBV11-3 and TRBJ2-6, with 7 positions matching TRBD1. This sample comprised peripheral blood, obtained on day 0 of AZD1222 vaccination. The sequence derives from an adult in good health. The CDR3 here is CASSLGDRGGPASGANVLTF. The CDR3 DNA follows: TGTGCCAGCAGCTTAGGGGACCGAGGGGGCCCAGCGTCTGGGGCCAACGTCCTGACTTTC.